This T cell receptor beta chain was sequenced in a study of T cells of healthy individuals. TCRdb used MiXCR to reprocess the 5' RACE reads, holding one entry per CDR3 protein. The table shows 63,000 or so distinct CDR3 sequences, with 16% occurring only once. Trimming shortened V by 0 bases and J by 8 bases, and 7 bases separated the two germline ends. The V gene's germline CDR1 is SGHVS and CDR2 FNYEAQ. This CDR3 has 13 residues. The receptor's source is a human donor in good health. The chain has TRBV7-6 and TRBJ1-4; D gene uncertain. CDR3 in DNA: TGTGCCAGCAGCTTAGCGATCGGGGAAAAACTGTTTTTT. This encodes CASSLAIGEKLFF.